This is a list of T cell receptor beta chains from one sample in a study of blood T cell repertoires in COVID-19. Profiled with immunoSEQ multiplex PCR; TCRdb holds only in-frame clones, not every one. The table records 150,000 to 200,000 clones, 79% of them present only once. The specimen sequenced was peripheral blood. The receptors derive from a woman aged 60-70 years with COVID-19, enrolled during active disease. CDR3s include the opening cysteine and the closing phenylalanine or tryptophan.

j_gene: TRBJ2-2; v_gene: TRBV5-1; CDR3aa: CASGPLDRADGELFF
j_gene: TRBJ1-5; v_gene: TRBV19; CDR3aa: CASMSGEKVNRPQHF
j_gene: TRBJ1-2; v_gene: TRBV6-5; CDR3aa: CASSYSRPDGYTF
j_gene: TRBJ1-1; v_gene: TRBV11-2; CDR3aa: CASSHGTGYTEAFF
j_gene: TRBJ1-3; v_gene: TRBV6-5; CDR3aa: CASSYGQLSGNTIYF
j_gene: TRBJ2-1; v_gene: TRBV18; CDR3aa: CASSPYRTGGYNEQFF
j_gene: TRBJ1-2; v_gene: TRBV27; CDR3aa: CASSPDRLNYGYTF
j_gene: TRBJ2-1; v_gene: TRBV5-1; CDR3aa: CASSQSGTSYNEQFF
j_gene: TRBJ2-7; v_gene: TRBV10-3; CDR3aa: CAISAVDRDYEQYF
j_gene: TRBJ2-3; v_gene: TRBV7-6; CDR3aa: CASSSPQGRQYF